These 29 T cell receptor beta chains were all obtained from the same sample, sequenced in a study of cytomegalovirus exposure and HLA in healthy donors. Primers: 60 Vbeta forward and 13 Jbeta reverse. Using immunoSEQ multiplex PCR, the repertoire was profiled, and TCRdb retains in-frame clones only, with some absent. Of 130,000 or so clones in the sample, around 80% were seen once. The specimen sequenced was PBMCs. The receptor set was obtained from a man aged 35 to 55 in good health and CMV-seronegative.

This sequence joins TRBV14 and TRBJ1-2; D gene ambiguous. Trimming removed 0 bases at V and 4 bases at J, with 6 bases between. From germline, CDR1 is SGHDN and CDR2 FVKESK. The CDR3 sequence is 13 residues long. This CDR3 reads CASSQDLSYGYTF. The DNA for the CDR3 is TGTGCCAGCAGCCAAGATCTCAGCTATGGCTACACCTTC.

This clone has just a few counts. The V call is TRBV5-1, the J call TRBJ2-1; TRBD1 agrees at 7 bases. The CDR3 runs 14 residues. J was trimmed by 8 bases and V by 3 bases; bases with no gene match: 8. Germline assignment: CDR1 SGHRS and CDR2 YFSETQ. The CDR3 protein is CASSSNLGTDEQFF. The CDR3 coding sequence is TGCGCCAGCAGCTCTAACCTCGGGACAGATGAGCAGTTCTTC. The full variable domain, in which reference TRBV5-1 and TRBJ2-1 provide the parts outside the CDR3, is KAGVTQTPRYLIKTRGQQVTLSCSPISGHRSVSWYQQTPGQGLQFLFEYFSETQRNKGNFPGRFSGRQFSNSRSEMNVSTLELGDSALYLCASSSNLGTDEQFFGPGTRLTVL.

The genes are TRBV5-1 and TRBJ2-3; D is unresolved. Trimming cost V 0 bases and J 4 bases, with 12 bases left between them. This CDR3 spans 15 amino acids. The germline V gene has CDR1 SGHRS and CDR2 YFSETQ. CDR3 coding DNA: TGCGCCAGCAGCTTGGCCACTGGTCCTGCAGATACGCAGTATTTT. This encodes CASSLATGPADTQYF.

This chain links TRBV28 with TRBJ2-3, with D tentatively TRBD2 (6 bases). The CDR3 contains 14 residues. Per germline, CDR1 MDHEN and CDR2 SYDVKM. V dropped 2 bases and J dropped 2 bases, with 8 bases sitting between them. The CDR3 bases are TGTGCCAGCAGTTTAACGGGGGACACAGATACGCAGTATTTT. Translating it yields CASSLTGDTDTQYF.

The chain recombines TRBV7-2 with TRBJ2-4; 10 bases map to TRBD2. Looked up from germline, CDR1 is SGHTA and CDR2 is FQGNSA. This CDR3 has 18 residues. The junction had 14 bases not matched to a gene; V was cut back by 3 bases and J by 6 bases. DNA of the CDR3: TGTGCCAGCAGCTTGGCTAGCGGGGGTTCCCATGGGAGAAACATTCAGTACTTC. This sequence encodes CASSLASGGSHGRNIQYF.

The chain recombines TRBV5-4 with TRBJ1-1, with no clear D. V lost 0 bases and J 7 bases, leaving 7 bases between the germline ends. CDR1 and CDR2 from the germline V gene are SGHNT and YYREEE (reference sequence). The CDR3 loop spans 12 amino acids. DNA for the CDR3: TGTGCCAGCAGCTTGGAACAGTTTGAAGCTTTCTTT. Amino acids: CASSLEQFEAFF.

The chain recombines TRBV6-1 with TRBJ1-1; D remains unclear. V gave up 5 bases and J gave up 5 bases, with 15 bases separating them. Germline V lookup: CDR1 MNHNS, CDR2 SASEGT. The CDR3 contains 14 residues. DNA of the CDR3: TGTGCCAGCAGTCAAATACGGGGAGCGACTGAAGCTTTCTTT. This sequence encodes CASSQIRGATEAFF.

The chain has TRBV5-6 and TRBJ2-7, with 11 bases lining up with TRBD1. CDR3 length: 16 residues. Trimming cost V 3 bases and J 3 bases; bases outside gene matches: 8. Germline values: CDR1 SGHDT, CDR2 YYEEEE. For the CDR3, the DNA is TGTGCCAGCAGCTACCGACCGGGACAGGGGGTCTACGAGCAGTACTTC. Its translation: CASSYRPGQGVYEQYF. The complete variable domain, with remaining parts taken from reference TRBV5-6 and TRBJ2-7, reads DAGVTQSPTHLIKTRGQQVTLRCSPKSGHDTVSWYQQALGQGPQFIFQYYEEEERQRGNFPDRFSGHQFPNYSSELNVNALLLGDSALYLCASSYRPGQGVYEQYFGPGTRLTVT.

The V and J genes are TRBV5-1 and TRBJ2-3; no firm D call. This CDR3 comprises 15 residues. The V gene's germline CDR1 is SGHRS and CDR2 YFSETQ. V lost 3 bases and J 0 bases, leaving 11 bases between the germline ends. Written as DNA, the CDR3 is TGCGCCAGCAGCTCAGTTCCCTCTAGCACAGATACGCAGTATTTT. Residues: CASSSVPSSTDTQYF.

This clone was counted only a few times. V gene TRBV6-1 combines with J gene TRBJ1-2; possibly TRBD1 for D (5 bases). CDR1 is MNHNS and CDR2 is SASEGT in the germline V gene. V lost 6 bases and J 4 bases, leaving 12 bases between the germline ends. The CDR3 consists of 13 residues. The CDR3 coding sequence is TGTGCCAGCAGACGCAGGGATAGCTATGGCTACACCTTC. It encodes CASRRRDSYGYTF.

This clone was seen more than once but under ten times. The chain combines TRBV2 with TRBJ1-4, with 9 positions matching TRBD1. The J segment lost 7 bases and the V segment lost 7 bases, leaving 4 bases of the junction unmatched. The CDR3 is made up of 13 amino acids. CDR1 is SNHLY and CDR2 is FYNNEI in the germline V gene. The CDR3 loop reads CASTGQGREKLFF. CDR3 nucleotide sequence: TGTGCCAGCACGGGACAGGGCCGTGAAAAACTGTTTTTT. Complete variable domain (other parts from reference TRBV2 and TRBJ1-4): EPEVTQTPSHQVTQMGQEVILRCVPISNHLYFYWYRQILGQKVEFLVSFYNNEISEKSEIFDDQFSVERPDGSNFTLKIRSTKLEDSAMYFCASTGQGREKLFFGSGTQLSVL.

The chain combines TRBV5-1 with TRBJ1-4, with TRBD1 matching 9 bases. V shed 4 bases and J 8 bases; nucleotides not matched to a gene: 6. Germline loops: CDR1 SGHRS, CDR2 YFSETQ. This CDR3 contains 14 residues. CDR3 bases: TGCGCCAGCAGCCCCGGGACAGGGACCGAAAAACTGTTTTTT. As protein: CASSPGTGTEKLFF.

The CDR3 DNA reads as TGTGCCTGGACGCAGGGTTGGGGCACTGAAGCTTTCTTT. Protein: CAWTQGWGTEAFF. The chain links TRBV30 to TRBJ1-1; a weak D match, TRBD1 (5 bases). V dropped 4 bases and J dropped 4 bases, with 13 bases sitting between them. Germline assignment: CDR1 GTSNPN and CDR2 SVGIG (reference sequence). This CDR3 spans 13 amino acids.

The genes are TRBV9 and TRBJ2-5, with 9 bases matching TRBD2. V shed 4 bases and J 4 bases; nucleotides not matched to a gene: 14. This CDR3 has 17 residues. Looked up from germline, CDR1 is SGDLS and CDR2 is YYNGEE. In DNA, the CDR3 is TGTGCCAGCAGCTTTGCCCCGGGACTAGCCCCACCAGAGACCCAGTACTTC. Encoded protein: CASSFAPGLAPPETQYF.

This rearrangement joins TRBV7-3 to TRBJ1-2, with D hard to call. CDR3 length equals 15 residues. From germline, CDR1 is SGHTA and CDR2 FQGTGA. V shed 5 bases and J shed 6 bases, with 19 bases lying between them. The DNA for the CDR3 is TGTGCCAGCAGCCGCGGGCGGGCAGACCTTCATGGCTACACCTTC. It codes for CASSRGRADLHGYTF.

This chain connects TRBV29-1 to TRBJ1-2; TRBD1 aligns across 7 bases. J lost 8 bases, V lost 1 base, and 7 bases had no gene match. This CDR3 has 13 residues. CDR1 SQVTM and CDR2 ANQGSEA come from the germline V gene. The CDR3 spells CSVEGTGRRGYTF. CDR3 nucleotides: TGCAGCGTTGAAGGGACAGGTCGGCGAGGCTACACCTTC.

Only a few counts were recorded for this clone. The same CDR3 arises from other DNA sequences in this sample as well. V usage is TRBV2 and J usage is TRBJ1-3, with a possible D match to TRBD1 (6 bases). This CDR3 has 13 residues. The V gene's germline CDR1 is SNHLY and CDR2 FYNNEI. V was pared by 8 bases and J by 0 bases, with 8 bases between. This CDR3 is CASGRGSGNTIYF. The CDR3 DNA follows: TGTGCCAGCGGCAGGGGCTCTGGAAACACCATATATTTT.

The CDR3 DNA sequence: TGTGCCAGCAGTGAACAGGGTAGCAATCAGCCCCAGCATTTT. This translates into CASSEQGSNQPQHF. The V gene is TRBV2, the J gene TRBJ1-5; weak D call: TRBD1 (5 bases). The germline gives CDR1 SNHLY, CDR2 FYNNEI. This CDR3 is built from 14 residues. The ends were cut back, 2 bases at V and 0 bases at J, with 5 bases in the middle.

Only a few counts were recorded for this clone. The chain has TRBV28 and TRBJ1-2; TRBD1 agrees at 12 bases. The CDR3 is made up of 14 amino acids. Losses at the gene ends were 7 bases for V and 5 bases for J; bases not matched to a gene: 5. Germline V CDR1 and CDR2: MDHEN, SYDVKM. The CDR3 protein is CASIPGQGAYGYTF. CDR3 DNA sequence: TGTGCCAGCATTCCGGGACAGGGGGCTTATGGCTACACCTTC.

This clone came up a few times. The genes are TRBV29-1 and TRBJ1-1, with 9 bases that match TRBD1. The CDR3 spans 13 residues. Germline V lookup: CDR1 SQVTM, CDR2 ANQGSEA. With V trimmed by 6 bases and J by 4 bases, 6 bases remained unmatched. The CDR3 region has the DNA TGCAGCGTCGAACAGGGGGCAAGCACTGAAGCTTTCTTT. Amino acid sequence: CSVEQGASTEAFF. Complete variable domain (other parts from reference TRBV29-1 and TRBJ1-1): SAVISQKPSRDICQRGTSLTIQCQVDSQVTMMFWYRQQPGQSLTLIATANQGSEATYESGFVIDKFPISRPNLTFSTLTVSNMSPEDSSIYLCSVEQGASTEAFFGQGTRLTVV.

The rearrangement uses TRBV7-2 and TRBJ1-2; 7 bases match TRBD1. V shed 1 base, J shed 3 bases, and the junction held 8 bases outside the gene matches. The germline gives CDR1 SGHTA, CDR2 FQGNSA. This CDR3 has 16 amino acids. CDR3 sequence: CASSLEPLGQHYGYTF. Written as DNA, the CDR3 is TGTGCCAGCAGCTTAGAGCCCCTGGGACAGCACTATGGCTACACCTTC.

The chain carries TRBV29-1 and TRBJ2-7; 10 positions agree with TRBD2. Germline CDR1 SQVTM, CDR2 ANQGSEA. The V segment lost 6 bases and the J segment 3 bases; nucleotides outside the gene matches: 14. The CDR3 loop spans 16 amino acids. The CDR3 reads CSVEIKRGGLVYEQYF. CDR3 DNA sequence: TGCAGCGTCGAAATAAAGCGGGGGGGACTAGTCTACGAGCAGTACTTC.

This clone occurred a few times. The rearrangement links TRBV6-5 to TRBJ1-6; no definite D call. The CDR3 is made up of 15 amino acids. The V and J ends lost 6 bases and 0 bases respectively, with 9 bases between them. Germline assignment: CDR1 MNHEY and CDR2 SVGAGI. The CDR3 protein is CASSRLHSYNSPLHF. The CDR3 DNA is TGTGCCAGCAGCCGACTACACTCCTATAATTCACCCCTCCACTTT.

This clone was counted at least ten times. The V and J genes are TRBV27 and TRBJ2-1; 8 positions agree with TRBD1. V trimming: 5 bases; J trimming: 0 bases; junction bases outside the gene matches: 6. Germline V gene lookup returns CDR1 MNHEY and CDR2 SMNVEV (reference sequence). The CDR3 totals 16 residues. The CDR3 DNA follows: TGTGCCAGCAGTCTCCAGGGGGCGAGCTCCTACAATGAGCAGTTCTTC. Translation: CASSLQGASSYNEQFF.

This rearrangement joins TRBV6-5 to TRBJ1-1; D perhaps matches TRBD1 (5 bases). Trimming stripped 6 bases from V and 1 base from J, with 12 bases between. Germline V gene lookup returns CDR1 MNHEY and CDR2 SVGAGI. The CDR3 loop spans 14 amino acids. CDR3 amino acids: CASRRATANTEAFF. CDR3 in DNA: TGTGCCAGCAGGCGAGCGACAGCGAACACTGAAGCTTTCTTT.

This sequence joins TRBV11-2 and TRBJ2-1; no firm D call. The CDR3 loop spans 11 amino acids. CDR1 SGHAT and CDR2 FQNNGV come from the germline V gene. V was pared by 1 base and J by 9 bases, with 4 bases between. The CDR3 DNA reads TGTGCCAGCAGCTTAGGTATTGAGCAGTTCTTC. Encoded protein: CASSLGIEQFF.

CDR3 in DNA: TGTGCCAGCAGTCCTAACTACGCCGGGACAAGTACGCAGTACTTC. The encoded protein is CASSPNYAGTSTQYF. The J gene is TRBJ2-7, the V gene TRBV6-6, with TRBD1 as a possible D gene (6 bases). The V gene's germline CDR1 is MNHNY and CDR2 SVGAGI (reference sequence). The CDR3 spans 15 residues. The germline V and J ends were trimmed by 5 bases and 9 bases, with 23 bases remaining between them.

V is TRBV7-9 and J is TRBJ2-5, with 8 bases fitting TRBD1. V was pared by 1 base and J by 5 bases, with 6 bases of the junction left unmatched. The CDR3 consists of 15 residues. Germline V gives CDR1 SEHNR, CDR2 FQNEAQ (reference sequence). The CDR3 DNA is TGTGCCAGCAGCTTAGGGGCAGGGGGCGGGGAGACCCAGTACTTC. Translation gives CASSLGAGGGETQYF.

The rearrangement joins TRBV28 to TRBJ1-6, with D perhaps matching TRBD1 (5 bases). Germline V gene lookup returns CDR1 MDHEN and CDR2 SYDVKM. The CDR3 has 13 amino acids. V lost 6 bases to trimming and J lost 7 bases, with 10 bases between them. The CDR3 loop is CASRAGNNSPLHF. DNA for the CDR3: TGTGCCAGCAGGGCAGGGAACAATTCACCCCTCCACTTT. The variable domain in full, with the rest retrieved from reference TRBV28 and TRBJ1-6, is DVKVTQSSRYLVKRTGEKVFLECVQDMDHENMFWYRQDPGLGLRLIYFSYDVKMKEKGDIPEGYSVSREKKERFSLILESASTNQTSMYLCASRAGNNSPLHFGNGTRLTVT.